This T cell receptor (beta chain) was found in a study of T cell responses to AZD1222 COVID-19 vaccine. General study results and limits: Females outnumbered males among donors, who were mostly white British; clonal diversity was possibly underestimated.

V lost 1 base and J lost 4, with 23 bases in between. This CDR3 contains 19 residues. CDR1 LNHDA and CDR2 SQIVND come from the germline V gene (reference sequence). Concerning this clone: The antigen remains undetermined.

Generated by immunoSEQ multiplex PCR, the TCRdb table keeps only in-frame clones and is missing some. The sample has over 85,000 clones, about 85% seen once. V is TRBV19 and J is TRBJ1-5, with D perhaps matching TRBD1 (6 bases). This receptor was obtained from an adult in good health. The source was peripheral blood, collected on day 0 of AZD1222 vaccination. DNA of the CDR3: TGTGCCAGTAGTATAGGGTTGCAGGGGCAGACATTGTTGAATCAGCCCCAGCATTTT. It translates to CASSIGLQGQTLLNQPQHF.